This T cell receptor (beta chain) was sequenced for a study of technical replicates of blood from several donors. This CDR3 spans 17 amino acids. In germline, CDR1 is MGHRA, CDR2 YSYEKL. The trim removed 1 base at V and 0 bases at J, leaving 6 bases unmatched. Sequenced by immunoSEQ multiplex PCR; TCRdb stores in-frame clones only, minus some. This table holds about 80,000 clones, nearly 99% found once. Sequenced: T cells isolated from PBMCs. V usage is TRBV4-1 and J usage is TRBJ2-1, with 7 bases aligning to TRBD2. The receptor was derived from a human donor in good health. The CDR3 sequence: CASSQGGSFFSYNEQFF. The CDR3 nucleotides are TGCGCCAGCAGCCAAGGCGGGAGCTTCTTCTCCTACAATGAGCAGTTCTTC.